This T cell receptor (beta chain) emerged from a study of blood T cells in healthy people across ages. Broader study findings: Diversity was higher, and naive CD4+ cells more numerous, in long-lived donors than in aged donors.

Every donor provided around 9.5 milliliters of peripheral blood. V lost 2 bases and J lost 4, with 20 bases in between. The CDR3 loop spans 17 amino acids. Per germline, CDR1 KGHSH and CDR2 LQKENI. In its sample, this clonotype was seen many times. As yet, its antigen is unknown. PCR was performed a second time for about 7 to 12 cycles using a sample-barcoded 5' primer and a J-beta primer mix. A template-switch adaptor that had 12 random nucleotides put a tag on each cDNA molecule. TCRdb reprocessed the 5' RACE reads with MiXCR, giving one entry per CDR3 protein. The sample has about 930,000 distinct CDR3 sequences, 25% to 35% seen once. This sample also appeared in a second study, on T cells of mothers and their children. That paper states: Every mother supplied over 8 million TCR beta CDR3 reads and every child 2.5 million to 3.5 million.

The sample was blood. This receptor was taken from a middle-aged woman in good health. The rearrangement links TRBV18 to TRBJ2-5; D possibly corresponds to TRBD1 (7 bases). CDR3 residues: CASSPSGWAGGGETQYF. CDR3 bases: TGTGCCAGCTCACCATCCGGCTGGGCAGGGGGAGGAGAGACCCAGTACTTC. The variable domain in full, with the rest retrieved from reference TRBV18 and TRBJ2-5, is NAGVMQNPRHLVRRRGQEARLRCSPMKGHSHVYWYRQLPEEGLKFMVYLQKENIIDESGMPKERFSAEFPKEGPSILRIQQVVRGDSAAYFCASSPSGWAGGGETQYFGPGTRLLVL.